This T cell receptor beta chain was sequenced during a study of PD-1 blockade in classical Hodgkin lymphoma (dated by TCRdb to 2020 to 2022). Turning to the overall study: Nivolumab dosing was 3 mg/kg intravenously every 2 weeks, continuing until either disease progression or unacceptable toxicity. To define a peripheral blood immune signature of response to PD-1 blockade in classical Hodgkin lymphoma, the study combined TCR beta sequencing with CyTOF.

Overall study outcomes, separate from this receptor: Among trial patients, those achieving complete response had baseline diversity similar to that of newly diagnosed patients, while diversity was significantly lower in partial responders and progressors. Only a single clinical trial cohort was studied, and what caused the repertoire differences, possibly disease activity or prior therapy, remained undefined. Patients starting nivolumab less than 1 year after ASCT had lower diversity and were excluded from later analyses to avoid confounding by immune reconstitution. By C4D1, a significant rise was seen in CD4+ TCR diversity but not in CD8+ TCR diversity (p=0.0027 vs p=0.16), and the rise was most apparent among complete responders (p=0.02). Baseline TCR diversity was reported as lower in newly diagnosed patients than in healthy donors, and lower still in relapsed/refractory patients.

Reading the label with the study, this specimen's time point is: cycle 1 day 1 (C1D1), immediately before nivolumab initiation. Relapse after autologous stem cell transplantation had occurred in all trial patients, and cohorts A, B and C were distinguished by prior brentuximab vedotin exposure. The trial cohort included more than 55 patients with relapsed/refractory classical Hodgkin lymphoma, and each patient had a best overall response of complete response, partial response or progressive disease. In the multi-cohort phase II CheckMate 205 trial, trial patients received single-agent nivolumab. Best overall response was determined by an independent review committee according to the 2007 International Working Group response criteria. Trial PBMCs were collected immediately before nivolumab initiation (C1D1) and during therapy at cycle 2 day 1 and cycle 4 day 1. Peripheral blood was collected in 8 mL Vacutainer Cell Preparation Tubes, from which PBMCs were isolated by centrifugation and then cryopreserved.

Remarks on this clone: Its antigen is still unknown. Base qualities were left out, and no much larger clone turns up one base away.

Genomic DNA was extracted with the Qiagen DNeasy kit from unsorted PBMCs and from negatively selected CD4+ and CD8+ fractions. Using primers that anneal to V and J segments, immunoSEQ multiplex PCR amplified the TCR beta CDR3 regions. A synthetic immune receptor repertoire was used to minimize amplification bias, and any remaining bias was removed computationally after sequencing. Turning to the authors' computational methods: Custom Python scripts were used to quantify repertoire diversity as the Shannon entropy index. The unsorted, CD4+ and CD8+ repertoires were each analyzed separately, with the exception of combined analyses, where CD4+ and CD8+ sequences were merged in silico. Clonal expansion was defined as a frequency increase of at least 2-fold after treatment compared with C1D1, and clones undetected at baseline were assigned a pseudocount of 0.5. Singleton clones were defined as clones with 0 or 1 copy at C1D1, and non-singleton clones were defined as clones with 2 or more copies. Clones expanded in unsorted samples were assigned a CD4+, CD8+ or unknown annotation through matching of protein sequences in sorted samples from the same patient. Wilcoxon tests were applied to paired samples to test diversity changes from C1D1 to C4D1. TCRdb limited this immuneACCESS table to in-frame rearrangements with V and J called. A share of clones is missing; checked studies link under half to unresolved V genes, and the rest is unexplained. V, J and clone size are taken as reported in that table, and D and trimming were inferred from the DNA itself. This sample gives 10,000 to 15,000 clones in total; about 91% of them show up just once. Jointly, the top ten make up roughly a tenth of the sample.

The source was peripheral blood mononuclear cells (PBMCs), collected at baseline. The clonotype comes from a human donor with classical Hodgkin lymphoma.

The bases read TGTGCCAGCAGTGAAGTTAGCGGGGGGGCGAACACCGGGGAGCTGTTTTTT. Its protein product is CASSEVSGGANTGELFF. This chain is built from TRBV6-1 and TRBJ2-2; 11 of the junction bases match TRBD2. The CDR3 has 17 amino acids, counting the end cysteine and phenylalanine. The entry retains the CDR3 DNA only, 51 bases that are in frame from base 1. According to the germline V gene, CDR1 reads MNHNS and CDR2 reads SASEGT. V is trimmed back by 1 base and J by 0 bases, and the junction contains 1 base that no gene match accounts for.